These 25 T cell receptor beta chains were sequenced from one sample in a study of shared clonotypes between healthy human individuals (dated by TCRdb to 2020 to 2021). The method behind the library was the immunoSEQ multiplex PCR assay. TCRdb re-hosts the immuneACCESS table, in-frame sequences only. Its copies lack some clones; in the studies checked, an unresolved V gene accounts for under half of them, and the cause for the rest is not known. Within this sample are 2 million to 2.5 million clones, with 90% to 95% of them counted one time only. More than 0.1% of the sample lies in the top ten. The material sequenced was naive CD4+ T cells sorted from blood. The sample's cell subset or site label, in plain terms: CD45RA+ positively selected. These receptors all stem from a young man in good health.

V usage is TRBV5-1 and J usage is TRBJ1-1, with 7 positions matching TRBD1. Germline CDR1 reads SGHRS; CDR2 reads YFSETQ. V dropped 1 base and J dropped 7; count of bases not matched to a gene: 7. CDR3 length: 14 residues. The CDR3, as DNA: TGCGCCAGCAGCTTGCCACAGGGGACGGGTGAAGCTTTCTTT. Translated, it gives CASSLPQGTGEAFF. Complete variable domain (other parts from reference TRBV5-1 and TRBJ1-1): KAGVTQTPRYLIKTRGQQVTLSCSPISGHRSVSWYQQTPGQGLQFLFEYFSETQRNKGNFPGRFSGRQFSNSRSEMNVSTLELGDSALYLCASSLPQGTGEAFFGQGTRLTVV.

As for this clone: Within the sample, other DNA sequences also encode this same CDR3. The chain is built from TRBV25-1 and TRBJ2-1; D uncertain. CDR3 length: 11 amino acids. Germline CDR1 reads MGHDK; CDR2 reads SYGVNS. The V gene lost 5 bases and the J gene lost 7 bases, with 6 bases spanning the gap. CDR3 in DNA: TGTGCCAGCAGTCGAGGAAATGAGCAGTTCTTC. It yields the protein CASSRGNEQFF.

This clone is a singleton in its sample. V gene TRBV7-2 combines with J gene TRBJ2-1; the match to TRBD2 covers 11 bases. The CDR3 is 17 residues long. Per germline, CDR1 SGHTA and CDR2 FQGNSA. Trimming took 3 bases from V and 0 from J; bases not matched to a gene: 4. The CDR3: CASSLVAGGSSYNEQFF. The CDR3 DNA reads TGTGCCAGCAGCTTGGTAGCGGGAGGGAGCTCCTACAATGAGCAGTTCTTC.

The V and J genes are TRBV11-2 and TRBJ2-5; 7 nucleotides line up with TRBD2. There are 16 residues in the CDR3. V lost 5 bases to trimming and J lost 4 bases; unmatched junction nucleotides: 13. CDR1 SGHAT and CDR2 FQNNGV come from the germline V gene. This CDR3 is CASSQLGGSSRETQYF. CDR3 coding DNA: TGTGCCAGCAGCCAGCTGGGCGGGAGTTCGAGAGAGACCCAGTACTTC.

The sample holds one count of this clone. This rearrangement joins TRBV6-1 to TRBJ2-1; no clear D. Germline loops: CDR1 MNHNS, CDR2 SASEGT. The CDR3 runs 14 residues. V shed 2 bases and J shed 7 bases, with 12 bases lying between them. CDR3 nucleotides: TGTGCCAGCAGTGAAAATCTGGTAAGGAATGAGCAGTTCTTC. Encoded protein: CASSENLVRNEQFF.

The rearrangement uses TRBV15 and TRBJ1-2; D gene ambiguous. V was pared by 1 base and J by 7 bases, with 16 bases between. The CDR3 sequence is 15 residues long. Germline V gene sequence: CDR1 LNHNV, CDR2 YYDKDF (reference sequence). DNA of the CDR3: TGTGCCACCAGCAGAGTCCCCGCGTGGGTGGGTGGCTACACCTTC. As protein: CATSRVPAWVGGYTF.

The CDR3 DNA follows: TGTGCCAGCAGCCTCAATGGAGCGGGAGCTTACAATGAGCAGTTCTTC. It codes for CASSLNGAGAYNEQFF. V and J are TRBV5-6 and TRBJ2-1; TRBD2 matches 8 bases. This CDR3 contains 16 residues. The junction had 10 bases not matched to a gene; V was cut back by 4 bases and J by 4 bases. Germline V lookup: CDR1 SGHDT, CDR2 YYEEEE.

This chain joins TRBV2 and TRBJ2-1; the match to TRBD2 covers 7 bases. This CDR3 spans 16 amino acids. The V segment lost 4 bases and the J segment 0 bases; nucleotides outside the gene matches: 6. Germline loops: CDR1 SNHLY, CDR2 FYNNEI. CDR3: CASSGSGGVSYNEQFF. As DNA, the CDR3 is TGTGCCAGCAGTGGTAGTGGGGGGGTCTCCTACAATGAGCAGTTCTTC.

The chain joins TRBV6-5 to TRBJ1-3, with unresolved D. Germline-derived CDR1 and CDR2 are MNHEY and SVGAGI. The CDR3 loop spans 14 amino acids. V lost 5 bases and J 0 bases, leaving 8 bases between the germline ends. The CDR3 nucleotides read TGTGCCAGCAGTCCTTTATCCTCTGGAAACACCATATATTTT. Residues: CASSPLSSGNTIYF.

With respect to this clone: The same CDR3 arises from other DNA sequences in this sample as well. The V call is TRBV30, the J call TRBJ2-7, with D unresolved. Germline V CDR1 and CDR2: GTSNPN, SVGIG (reference sequence). The CDR3 is 12 amino acids. V lost 0 bases to trimming and J lost 7 bases, with 10 bases between them. The CDR3 spells CAWSVPPREQYF. The CDR3 DNA reads TGTGCCTGGAGTGTTCCCCCAAGAGAGCAGTACTTC.

The chain joins TRBV30 to TRBJ1-4, with 7 bases matching TRBD1. The length of the CDR3 is 15 residues. The trim removed 4 bases at V and 5 bases at J, leaving 10 bases unmatched. Germline values: CDR1 GTSNPN, CDR2 SVGIG (reference sequence). The CDR3 DNA is TGTGCCTGGACCCTAACAACAGGGGCGAATGAAAAACTGTTTTTT. It codes for CAWTLTTGANEKLFF.

This clone was seen only once. The genes are TRBV7-9 and TRBJ1-4, with unresolved D. CDR3 length: 15 residues. Germline CDR1 SEHNR, CDR2 FQNEAQ (reference sequence). V shed 3 bases and J shed 6 bases, with 14 bases lying between them. The CDR3 sequence is CASSLSRARHEKLFF. The CDR3 DNA is TGTGCCAGCAGCTTGTCCCGGGCCCGACATGAAAAACTGTTTTTT.

The chain has TRBV30 and TRBJ2-1, with D perhaps TRBD1 or TRBD2 (5 bases each). CDR1 GTSNPN and CDR2 SVGIG come from the germline V gene (reference sequence). V lost 2 bases and J lost 8, with 10 bases in between. This CDR3 comprises 12 residues. The CDR3 loop reads CAWSFQGHEQFF. The CDR3, as DNA: TGTGCCTGGAGTTTCCAGGGACATGAGCAGTTCTTC.

The V gene is TRBV28, the J gene TRBJ2-1; D is undetermined. CDR3 length: 15 amino acids. Germline CDR1 MDHEN, CDR2 SYDVKM. V was shortened by 3 bases and J by 7 bases, with 16 bases between the two germline ends. The CDR3 nucleotides are TGTGCCAGCAGTTTCAGTGACCCCAGGCCTAATGAGCAGTTCTTC. Translated, it gives CASSFSDPRPNEQFF.

The chain employs TRBV30 and TRBJ2-7; D uncertain. CDR1 is GTSNPN, CDR2 SVGIG, per germline (reference sequence). Trimming took off 2 bases at V and 1 base at J, with 12 bases between the two ends. There are 14 residues in the CDR3. CDR3 protein: CAWSLSFSSYEQYF. The CDR3 bases are TGTGCCTGGAGTTTAAGTTTCTCGTCCTACGAGCAGTACTTC.

The V call is TRBV9, the J call TRBJ1-6; D might be TRBD1 (5 bases). This CDR3 is built from 18 residues. CDR1 SGDLS and CDR2 YYNGEE come from the germline V gene. V gave up 4 bases and J gave up 0 bases, with 17 bases separating them. In DNA form, the CDR3 reads TGTGCCAGCAGCTCGCTCGGGACGGTCAGCTCCTATAATTCACCCCTCCACTTT. This encodes CASSSLGTVSSYNSPLHF.

The J gene is TRBJ2-7, the V gene TRBV21-1; the D segment call TRBD1 is taken from the table without a DNA check. TRBV21-1 is deemed a pseudogene. The CDR3 consists of 10 residues. CDR3 nucleotide sequence: TGTGCCAGCAGGGGGCCCGAGCAGTACTTC. As protein: CASRGPEQYF.

The chain links TRBV2 to TRBJ1-3; D gene ambiguous. Germline lookup yields CDR1 SNHLY and CDR2 FYNNEI. The V end was cut by 4 bases, the J end by 0 bases, with 13 bases between. There are 16 residues in the CDR3. CDR3 nucleotide sequence: TGTGCCAGCAGTGGCAATGCGCAGGCCTCTGGAAACACCATATATTTT. Translated, it gives CASSGNAQASGNTIYF. Full variable domain (missing parts from reference TRBV2 and TRBJ1-3): EPEVTQTPSHQVTQMGQEVILRCVPISNHLYFYWYRQILGQKVEFLVSFYNNEISEKSEIFDDQFSVERPDGSNFTLKIRSTKLEDSAMYFCASSGNAQASGNTIYFGEGSWLTVV.

The V gene is TRBV19, the J gene TRBJ1-1; TRBD1 aligns across 8 bases. In germline, CDR1 is LNHDA, CDR2 SQIVND (reference sequence). V shed 8 bases and J 5 bases; nucleotides not matched to a gene: 7. This CDR3 spans 13 amino acids. This chain's CDR3 is CASARDRGTEAFF. The CDR3 DNA reads TGTGCCAGTGCCAGAGACAGGGGAACTGAAGCTTTCTTT.

The V and J genes are TRBV10-3 and TRBJ2-5; 7 nucleotides agree with TRBD2. CDR1 and CDR2 (germline): ENHRY, SYGVKD. The ends lost 0 bases at V and 4 bases at J; junction bases unmatched: 8. CDR3 size: 16 residues. CDR3 sequence (DNA): TGTGCCATCAGTGAGTCGATTGGGGGGGTCCGAGAGACCCAGTACTTC. Translating it yields CAISESIGGVRETQYF.

This clone has a single count. CDR3 region: CASFSGNQETQYF. CDR3 sequence (DNA): TGTGCCAGTTTTAGTGGGAACCAAGAGACCCAGTACTTC. The chain carries TRBV6-1 and TRBJ2-5; D remains ambiguous. CDR1 MNHNS and CDR2 SASEGT come from the germline V gene. V lost 9 bases and J 0 bases, leaving 11 bases between the germline ends. The CDR3 is 13 residues long.

This CDR3 is CASSQDPGATGELFF. CDR3 DNA: TGCGCCAGCAGCCAAGATCCCGGCGCCACCGGGGAGCTGTTTTTT. This chain connects TRBV4-1 to TRBJ2-2; D remains ambiguous. The CDR3 runs 15 residues. CDR1 MGHRA and CDR2 YSYEKL come from the germline V gene. Trimming shortened V by 0 bases and J by 4 bases, and 9 bases separated the two germline ends.

This chain joins TRBV7-2 and TRBJ2-7; D not resolved. The germline V and J ends were trimmed by 5 bases and 0 bases, with 14 bases remaining between them. CDR3 length: 15 amino acids. Germline values: CDR1 SGHTA, CDR2 FQGNSA. Here the CDR3 DNA reads TGTGCCAGCAGCGCCGGACGCAGGCTCTCCTACGAGCAGTACTTC. Its translation is CASSAGRRLSYEQYF.

V usage is TRBV29-1 and J usage is TRBJ2-7, with TRBD2 identical over 10 bases. CDR1 SQVTM and CDR2 ANQGSEA come from the germline V gene. The V and J ends lost 7 bases and 2 bases, in that order; junction bases with no gene match: 5. The CDR3 is made up of 13 amino acids. The CDR3 region has the DNA TGCAGCGCCCGAGCGGGGGGGCCCTACGAGCAGTACTTC. Its protein is CSARAGGPYEQYF.

The chain couples TRBV4-3 to TRBJ2-2; D remains unclear. This CDR3 region has 16 residues. The germline gives CDR1 LGHNA, CDR2 YSLEER. V was pared by 0 bases and J by 1 base, with 9 bases between. The CDR3 sequence is CASSQDAGVNTGELFF. The DNA for the CDR3 is TGCGCCAGCAGCCAAGACGCAGGAGTGAACACCGGGGAGCTGTTTTTT.